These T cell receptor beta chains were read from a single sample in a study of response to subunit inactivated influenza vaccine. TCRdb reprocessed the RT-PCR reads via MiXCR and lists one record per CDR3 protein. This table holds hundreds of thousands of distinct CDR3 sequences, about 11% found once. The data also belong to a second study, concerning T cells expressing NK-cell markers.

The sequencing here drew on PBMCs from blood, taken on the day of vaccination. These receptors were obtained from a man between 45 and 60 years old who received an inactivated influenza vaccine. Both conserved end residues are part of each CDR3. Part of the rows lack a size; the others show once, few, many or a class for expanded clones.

CSAKGLDSTYEQYF TRBV29-1 NA TRBJ2-7
CASSLLIPDNIDEQFF TRBV28 NA TRBJ2-1
CASSATRLETQYF TRBV6-2/TRBV6-3 NA TRBJ2-5
CASSPYWGRSPETQYF TRBV12-3/TRBV12-4 few TRBJ2-5
CSAPTASQELYGYTF TRBV20-1 few TRBJ1-2
CASSSGTATSYNEQFF TRBV11-2 few TRBJ2-1
CASILLEAGVRQTQYF TRBV7-9 NA TRBJ2-5
CASSQRTGSWETQYF TRBV3-1 NA TRBJ2-5
CSARTGVGNTEAFF TRBV20-1 NA TRBJ1-1
CASSYAPGQGYGANVLTF TRBV6-5 few TRBJ2-6
CASSHRGNTGELFF TRBV25-1 NA TRBJ2-2
CASSASGDSYNEQFF TRBV5-1 few TRBJ2-1
CASSTRQGSNVLTF TRBV7-2 few TRBJ2-6
CASSVATGRFQETQYF TRBV9 NA TRBJ2-5
CASRHATYEQYF TRBV5-6 NA TRBJ2-7
CASRPRAITADYEQYF TRBV12-3/TRBV12-4 many TRBJ2-7
CASSSGSDTQYF TRBV5-1 few TRBJ2-3
CASSVSGTVNTEAFF TRBV19 many TRBJ1-1
CASSIRAGELFF TRBV19 NA TRBJ2-2
CASRPIPGLLSYEQYF TRBV6-2/TRBV6-3 NA TRBJ2-7
CASSNRDDTPAYNEQFF TRBV5-1 many TRBJ2-1
CASSFGSTYEQYF TRBV12-3/TRBV12-4 many TRBJ2-7
CASSPNYRVGNTIYF TRBV7-9 few TRBJ1-3
CASSQERREKLFF TRBV4-3 few TRBJ1-4
CASSPNSGSSTDTQYF TRBV3-1 few TRBJ2-3
CASSHERFGYQETQYF TRBV4-3 NA TRBJ2-5
CASSLIITASQSPLHF TRBV7-2 few TRBJ1-6
CASSLGAGVVYNEQFF TRBV27 NA TRBJ2-1
CASRRTGGSGTEAFF TRBV5-6 NA TRBJ1-1
CASSYLGPGDYGYTF TRBV6-5 few TRBJ1-2
CASSPRQVTNTGELFF TRBV7-8 NA TRBJ2-2
CASSNDRGLYEQYF TRBV4-3 NA TRBJ2-7
CASSQDLQGEQYF TRBV4-3 few TRBJ2-7
CASSLRQGMSGNTIYF TRBV7-9 few TRBJ1-3
CASSLRRLQHEQYF TRBV12-3/TRBV12-4 many TRBJ2-7
CASSVTVTDTQYF TRBV5-1 few TRBJ2-3
CATSRGSKRNTIYF TRBV15 few TRBJ1-3
CASSSGTGYQETQYF TRBV5-1 NA TRBJ2-5
CASSEPSALHF TRBV2 many TRBJ1-6
CASSQPARGYTF TRBV4-1 NA TRBJ1-2
CASSYSSTRGNYGYTF TRBV6-5 NA TRBJ1-2
CASSSGVSGYTGELFF TRBV27 NA TRBJ2-2
CASSQDGGGQETQYF TRBV5-1 NA TRBJ2-5
CASSLLAGGGWTDTQYF TRBV4-2 many TRBJ2-3
CSARDIDRGWTEAFF TRBV20-1 NA TRBJ1-1